A single TCR beta chain is shown here with its context. Triplicate sorts of 300,000 cells per CD8+ subset. These data originate in a study of CXCR3-negative and CXCR3-positive naive CD8 T cells. Germline V gives CDR1 SQVTM, CDR2 ANQGSEA. There are 13 residues in the CDR3. TRB cDNA libraries were made by UMI-labeled 5' RACE. TCRdb reanalyzed the 5' RACE reads and collapses them to one entry per CDR3 protein, without DNA. The sample has over 100,000 distinct CDR3 sequences, and its top ten clones hold nearly 0.5%. The material sequenced was naive CXCR3- CD8+ T cells from blood. The sample's subset: CD45RO-CCR7+CD27+CD95- naive CD8+ T cells lacking CXCR3 (TNR3-). This TCR was recovered from a human donor in good health. Some clones in this sample may be carry-over from other donors' samples. V is TRBV29-1 and J is TRBJ2-1; the TCRdb D gene call, TRBD1, has no DNA to confirm it. This CDR3 is CSGLPGQKNEQFF.